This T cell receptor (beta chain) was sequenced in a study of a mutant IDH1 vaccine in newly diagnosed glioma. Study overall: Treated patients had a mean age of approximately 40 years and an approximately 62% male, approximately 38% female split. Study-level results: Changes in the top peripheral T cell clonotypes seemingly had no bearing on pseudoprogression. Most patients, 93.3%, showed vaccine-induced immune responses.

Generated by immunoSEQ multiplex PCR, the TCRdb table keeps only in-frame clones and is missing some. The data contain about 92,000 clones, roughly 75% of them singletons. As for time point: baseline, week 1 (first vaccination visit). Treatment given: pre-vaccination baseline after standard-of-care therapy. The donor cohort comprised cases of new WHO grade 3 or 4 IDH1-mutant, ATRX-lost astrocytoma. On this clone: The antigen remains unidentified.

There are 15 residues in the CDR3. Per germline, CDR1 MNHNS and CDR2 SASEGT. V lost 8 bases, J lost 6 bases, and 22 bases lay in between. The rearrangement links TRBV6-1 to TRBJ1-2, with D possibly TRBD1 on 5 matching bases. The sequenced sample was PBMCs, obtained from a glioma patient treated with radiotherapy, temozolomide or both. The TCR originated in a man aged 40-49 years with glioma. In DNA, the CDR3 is TGTGCCAGCCGAAGGAGCGGGCAGGGCCTGAATGGCTACACCTTC. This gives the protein CASRRSGQGLNGYTF.